This T cell receptor (beta chain) was observed in a study of shared clonotypes between healthy human individuals. TCRdb's table, derived via immunoSEQ multiplex PCR, lists solely in-frame clones and lacks some. The sample carries 470,000 or so clones, more than 65% recorded once. V was pared by 6 bases and J by 4 bases, with 18 bases between. The CDR3 contains 15 residues. Germline CDR1 reads MDHEN; CDR2 reads SYDVKM. The sample taken for sequencing was PBMCs. The rearrangement links TRBV28 to TRBJ1-2; D possibly corresponds to TRBD1 (5 bases). The clonotype comes from a woman aged 40 to 49 in good health. Some clones in this sample may be carry-over from other donors' samples. CDR3 in DNA: TGTGCCAGCAGCCCCGGCCAGGGTCGTGTCTATGGCTACACCTTC. Amino acids: CASSPGQGRVYGYTF.